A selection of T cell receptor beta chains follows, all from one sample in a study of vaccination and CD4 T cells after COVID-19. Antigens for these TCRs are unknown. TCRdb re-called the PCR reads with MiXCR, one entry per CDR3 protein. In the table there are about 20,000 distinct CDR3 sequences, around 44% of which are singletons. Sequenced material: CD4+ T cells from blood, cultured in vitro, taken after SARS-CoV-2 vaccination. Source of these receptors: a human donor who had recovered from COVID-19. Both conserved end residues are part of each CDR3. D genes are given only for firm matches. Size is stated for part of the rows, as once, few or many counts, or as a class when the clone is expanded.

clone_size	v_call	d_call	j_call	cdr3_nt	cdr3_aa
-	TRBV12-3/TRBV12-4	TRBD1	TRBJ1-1	TGTGCCAGCAGGTTAGACAGGGGGGCTGAAGCTTTCTTT	CASRLDRGAEAFF
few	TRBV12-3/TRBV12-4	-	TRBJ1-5	TGTGCCAGCAGGGGTGCATGGGAGAATCAGCCCCAGCATTTT	CASRGAWENQPQHF
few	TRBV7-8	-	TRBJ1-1	TGTGCCAGCAGCCTCAGGGATAGCACTGAAGCTTTCTTT	CASSLRDSTEAFF
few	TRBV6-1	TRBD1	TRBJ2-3	TGTGCCAGCAGTGCGACAGGGTCGGGCACAGATACGCAGTATTTT	CASSATGSGTDTQYF
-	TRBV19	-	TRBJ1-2	TGTGCCAGTAGTGCCTTAATTCGGGCAGGTGGCTACACCTTC	CASSALIRAGGYTF
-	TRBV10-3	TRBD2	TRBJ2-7	TGTGCCATCAGGGGGACTAGCGGGAGGGGTAACTACGAGCAGTACTTC	CAIRGTSGRGNYEQYF
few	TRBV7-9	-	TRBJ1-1	TGTGCCAGCAGCTTGGCAGAGGTGGAAGCTTTCTTT	CASSLAEVEAFF
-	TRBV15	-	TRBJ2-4	TGTGCCACCAGCAGAGATTTCGGGGCAGACATTCAGTACTTC	CATSRDFGADIQYF
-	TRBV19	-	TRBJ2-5	TGTGCCAGTAGTCAAGTCACCGCACTACCTCAGGGAAACCAAGAGACCCAGTACTTC	CASSQVTALPQGNQETQYF
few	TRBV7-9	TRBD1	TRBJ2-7	TGTGCCAGCAGCTTGAGAGGGGGCAACGAGCAGTACTTC	CASSLRGGNEQYF
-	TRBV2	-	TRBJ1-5	TGTGCCAGCAGTGAAGCCCACAGGGTTAGTCAGCCCCAGCATTTT	CASSEAHRVSQPQHF
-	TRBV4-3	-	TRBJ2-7	TGCGCCAGCAGCCAAGACGGGGGTCATCGGTACTTC	CASSQDGGHRYF
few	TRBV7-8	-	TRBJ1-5	TGTGCCAGCAGCCCCCGACAGATCGGTCAGCCCCAGCATTTT	CASSPRQIGQPQHF
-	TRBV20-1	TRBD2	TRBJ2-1	TGCAGTGCAAGCACCGAGCGGGGAACCAATGAGCAGTTCTTC	CSASTERGTNEQFF
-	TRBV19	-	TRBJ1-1	TGTGCCAGTAAGGCCGGACCATTGAACACTGAAGCTTTCTTT	CASKAGPLNTEAFF
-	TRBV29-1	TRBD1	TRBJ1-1	TGCAGCGTAACCGGGACAGGGGCCACTGAAGCTTTCTTT	CSVTGTGATEAFF
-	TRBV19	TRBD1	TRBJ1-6	TGTGCCAGTAGTACGACAGGGGACCGTTCACCCCTCCACTTT	CASSTTGDRSPLHF
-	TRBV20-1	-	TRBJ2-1	TGCAGTGCTAGAGCGGCGGACTTCCCGGAAAATGAGCAGTTCTTC	CSARAADFPENEQFF
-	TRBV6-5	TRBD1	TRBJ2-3	TGTGCCAGCAGTTACTTGGGACAGGGGGCAGATACGCAGTATTTT	CASSYLGQGADTQYF
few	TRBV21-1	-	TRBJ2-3	TGTGCCAGCAGCAAAGGCCAGCGGGAAGATCTGACAGATACGCAGTATTTT	CASSKGQREDLTDTQYF
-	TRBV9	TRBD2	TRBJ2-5	TGTGCCAGCAGCGGGGGACTACTTCCTCGAGAGACCCAGTACTTC	CASSGGLLPRETQYF
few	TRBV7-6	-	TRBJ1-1	TGTGCCAGCAGCTTAGGCGCGGGAACTGAAGCTTTCTTT	CASSLGAGTEAFF
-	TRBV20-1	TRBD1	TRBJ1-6	TGCAGTGCCAGAGCAGGGGGCGGTAATTCACCCCTCCACTTT	CSARAGGGNSPLHF
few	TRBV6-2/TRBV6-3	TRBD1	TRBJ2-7	TGTGCCAGCAGTCAAGGACAGGTAGCGTACTTC	CASSQGQVAYF